The clone carrying this T cell receptor beta chain was counted only a few times. What it binds is not known. This sample was taken from a study of cytomegalovirus exposure and HLA in healthy donors. PCR amplification relied on 60 Vbeta primers (plus 13 Jbeta primers). Sequencing used immunoSEQ multiplex PCR; TCRdb keeps in-frame clones, though not all of them. The sample shows 130,000 or so clones, about 61% of them seen only once. This CDR3 spans 14 amino acids. The junction had 7 bases not matched to a gene; V was cut back by 4 bases and J by 6 bases. Per germline, CDR1 KGHSH and CDR2 LQKENI. General study points: Later analysis suggested links between common viral pathogens and several top significant clusters.

The sequenced sample consisted of PBMCs. The V call is TRBV18, the J call TRBJ2-7, with 9 bases that match TRBD1. The sequence was obtained from a male donor in good health and CMV-seronegative. CDR3 in amino acids: CASSRDREIGEQYF. The CDR3 coding sequence is TGTGCCAGCTCACGGGACAGGGAGATAGGCGAGCAGTACTTC.